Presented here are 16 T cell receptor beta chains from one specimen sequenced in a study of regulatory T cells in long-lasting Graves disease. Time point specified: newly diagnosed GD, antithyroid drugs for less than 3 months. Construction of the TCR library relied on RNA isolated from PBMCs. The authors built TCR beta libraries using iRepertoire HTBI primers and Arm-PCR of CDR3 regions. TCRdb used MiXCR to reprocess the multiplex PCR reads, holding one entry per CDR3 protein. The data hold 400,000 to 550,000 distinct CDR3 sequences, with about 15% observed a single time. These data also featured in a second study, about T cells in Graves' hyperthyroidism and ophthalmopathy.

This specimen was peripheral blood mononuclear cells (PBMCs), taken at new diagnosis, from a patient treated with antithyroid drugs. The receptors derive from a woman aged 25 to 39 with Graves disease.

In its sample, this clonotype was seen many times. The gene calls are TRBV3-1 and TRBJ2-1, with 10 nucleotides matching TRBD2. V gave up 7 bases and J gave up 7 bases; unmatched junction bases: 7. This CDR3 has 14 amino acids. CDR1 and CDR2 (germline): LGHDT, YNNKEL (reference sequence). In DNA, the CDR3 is TGTGCCAGCACTAGCGGGAGTTTGGGTAATGAGCAGTTCTTC. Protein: CASTSGSLGNEQFF.

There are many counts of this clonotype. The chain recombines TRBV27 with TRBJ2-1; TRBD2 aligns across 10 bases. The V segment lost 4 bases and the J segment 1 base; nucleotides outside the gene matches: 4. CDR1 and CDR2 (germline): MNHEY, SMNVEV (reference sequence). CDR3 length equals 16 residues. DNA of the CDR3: TGTGCCAGCAGTTCCGGACTAGCGGTTTCCTACAATGAGCAGTTCTTC. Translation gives CASSSGLAVSYNEQFF.

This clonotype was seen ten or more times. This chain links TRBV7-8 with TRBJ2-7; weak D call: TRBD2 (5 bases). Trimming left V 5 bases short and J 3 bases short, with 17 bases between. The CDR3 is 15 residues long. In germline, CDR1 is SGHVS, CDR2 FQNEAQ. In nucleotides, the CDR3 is TGTGCCAGCAGCGTTAGCGATAGAGAAGGCTACGAGCAGTACTTC. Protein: CASSVSDREGYEQYF. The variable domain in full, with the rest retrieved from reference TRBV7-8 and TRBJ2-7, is GAGVSQSPRYKVAKRGQDVALRCDPISGHVSLFWYQQALGQGPEFLTYFQNEAQLDKSGLPSDRFFAERPEGSVSTLKIQRTQQEDSAVYLCASSVSDREGYEQYFGPGTRLTVT.

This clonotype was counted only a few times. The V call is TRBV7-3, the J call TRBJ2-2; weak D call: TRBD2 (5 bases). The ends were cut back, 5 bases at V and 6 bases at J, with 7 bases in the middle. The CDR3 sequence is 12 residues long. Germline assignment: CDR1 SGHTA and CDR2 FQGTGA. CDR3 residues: CASSRRAGELFF. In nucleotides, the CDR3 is TGTGCCAGCAGCCGGCGGGCCGGGGAGCTGTTTTTT.

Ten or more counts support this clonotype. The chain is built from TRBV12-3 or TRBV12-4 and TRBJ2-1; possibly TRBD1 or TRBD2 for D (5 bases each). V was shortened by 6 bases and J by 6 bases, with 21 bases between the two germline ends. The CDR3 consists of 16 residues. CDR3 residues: CASSPPGSRRVNEQFF. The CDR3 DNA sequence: TGTGCCAGCAGCCCTCCAGGGAGTAGACGGGTCAATGAGCAGTTCTTC.

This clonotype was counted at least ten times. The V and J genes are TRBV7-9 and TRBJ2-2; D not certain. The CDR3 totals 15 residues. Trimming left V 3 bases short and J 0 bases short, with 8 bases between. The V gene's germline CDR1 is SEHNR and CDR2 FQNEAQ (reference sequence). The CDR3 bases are TGTGCCAGCAGCTTCGGAATCGCGAACACCGGGGAGCTGTTTTTT. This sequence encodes CASSFGIANTGELFF.

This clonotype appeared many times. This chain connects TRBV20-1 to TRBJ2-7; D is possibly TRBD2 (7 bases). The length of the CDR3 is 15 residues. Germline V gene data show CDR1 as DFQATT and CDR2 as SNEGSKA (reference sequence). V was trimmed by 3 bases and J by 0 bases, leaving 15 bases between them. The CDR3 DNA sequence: TGCAGTGCTAGCCTTCTTGCGGGGGCCTCCTACGAGCAGTACTTC. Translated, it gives CSASLLAGASYEQYF.

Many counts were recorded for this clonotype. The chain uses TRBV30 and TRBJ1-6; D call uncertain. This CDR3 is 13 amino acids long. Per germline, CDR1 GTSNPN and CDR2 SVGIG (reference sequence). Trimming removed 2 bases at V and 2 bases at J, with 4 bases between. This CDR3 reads CAWSPTYNSPLHF. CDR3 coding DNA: TGTGCCTGGAGTCCAACCTATAATTCACCCCTCCACTTT.

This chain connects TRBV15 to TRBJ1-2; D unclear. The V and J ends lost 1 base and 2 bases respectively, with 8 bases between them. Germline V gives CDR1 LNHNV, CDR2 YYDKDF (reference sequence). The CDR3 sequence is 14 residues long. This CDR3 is CATSRGTSNYGYTF. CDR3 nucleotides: TGTGCCACCAGCAGAGGGACTTCCAACTATGGCTACACCTTC. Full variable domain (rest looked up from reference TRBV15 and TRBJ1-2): DAMVIQNPRYQVTQFGKPVTLSCSQTLNHNVMYWYQQKSSQAPKLLFHYYDKDFNNEADTPDNFQSRRPNTSFCFLDIRSPGLGDTAMYLCATSRGTSNYGYTFGSGTRLTVV.

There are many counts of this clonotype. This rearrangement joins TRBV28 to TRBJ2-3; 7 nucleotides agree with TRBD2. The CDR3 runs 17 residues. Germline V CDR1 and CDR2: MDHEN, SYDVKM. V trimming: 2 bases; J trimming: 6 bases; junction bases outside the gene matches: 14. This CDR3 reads CASSLTRLAGSTDTQYF. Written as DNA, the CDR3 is TGTGCCAGCAGTTTAACTCGACTAGCCGGTTCCACGGATACGCAGTATTTT.

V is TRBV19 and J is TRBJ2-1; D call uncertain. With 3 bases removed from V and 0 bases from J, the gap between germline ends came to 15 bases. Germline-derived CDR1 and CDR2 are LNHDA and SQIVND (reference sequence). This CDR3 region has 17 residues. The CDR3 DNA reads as TGTGCCAGTAGTATCTCCCCTATCCGGAGCTCCTACAATGAGCAGTTCTTC. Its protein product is CASSISPIRSSYNEQFF.

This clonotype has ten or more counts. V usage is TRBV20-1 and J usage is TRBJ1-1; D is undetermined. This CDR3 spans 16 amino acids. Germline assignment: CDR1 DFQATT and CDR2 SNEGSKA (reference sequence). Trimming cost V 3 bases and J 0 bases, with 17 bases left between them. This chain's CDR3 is CSARDWMRNMNTEAFF. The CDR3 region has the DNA TGCAGTGCTAGGGATTGGATGCGGAACATGAACACTGAAGCTTTCTTT.

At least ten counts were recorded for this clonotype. The CDR3 sequence is CASSFVAGGGNEQFF. CDR3 nucleotides: TGTGCCAGCAGTTTCGTAGCGGGAGGCGGCAATGAGCAGTTCTTC. The chain combines TRBV12-3 or TRBV12-4 with TRBJ2-1; 10 bases align to TRBD2. This CDR3 is built from 15 residues. J lost 6 bases, V lost 3 bases, and 5 bases had no gene match.

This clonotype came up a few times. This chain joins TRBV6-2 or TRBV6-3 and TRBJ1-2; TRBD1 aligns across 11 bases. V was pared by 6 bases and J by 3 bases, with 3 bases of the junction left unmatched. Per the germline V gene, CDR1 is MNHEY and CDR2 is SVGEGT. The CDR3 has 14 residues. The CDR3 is CASRQDRGHYGYTF. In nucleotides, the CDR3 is TGTGCCAGCAGACAGGACAGGGGGCACTATGGCTACACCTTC.

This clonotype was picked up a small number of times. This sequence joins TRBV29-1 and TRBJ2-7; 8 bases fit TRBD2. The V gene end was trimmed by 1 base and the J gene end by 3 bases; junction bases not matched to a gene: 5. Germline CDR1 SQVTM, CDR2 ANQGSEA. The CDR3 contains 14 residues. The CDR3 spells CSVEGGLAGYEQYF. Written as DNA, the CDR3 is TGCAGCGTTGAAGGAGGACTAGCCGGCTACGAGCAGTACTTC.

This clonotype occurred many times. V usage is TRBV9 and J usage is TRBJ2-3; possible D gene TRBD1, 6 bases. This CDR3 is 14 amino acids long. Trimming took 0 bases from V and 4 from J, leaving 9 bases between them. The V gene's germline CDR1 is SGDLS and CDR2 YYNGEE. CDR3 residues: CASSVVGGADTQYF. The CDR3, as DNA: TGTGCCAGCAGCGTAGTAGGGGGAGCAGATACGCAGTATTTT.